A selection of T cell receptor beta chains follows, all from one sample in a study of T-cell reconstitution after alpha-beta-depleted transplantation in children. TCRdb reprocessed the PCR reads via MiXCR and lists one record per CDR3 protein. The top ten hold around 2.3% of the sample, which has roughly 500,000 distinct CDR3 sequences, about 31% seen once. This material consisted of PBMCs from the stem cell graft donor, taken from the stem cell graft. The receptors derive from a human donor who donated a stem cell graft to a child with aplastic anemia. Both conserved end residues are part of each CDR3. The D gene is left open where the match is weak. Not all rows give a size; the values are once, few, many and, for expanded clones, a class.

TRBJ2-1	TRBV5-1	few	.	TGCGCCAGCAGCAGAGACAGGTCCGCCGGGAACAATGAGCAGTTCTTC	CASSRDRSAGNNEQFF
TRBJ2-7	TRBV7-3	.	TRBD1	TGTGCCAGCAGGGTACGAGGGACAGCGAGCTCCTACGAGCAGTACTTC	CASRVRGTASSYEQYF
TRBJ1-1	TRBV5-6	.	.	TGTGCCAGCAGCTTCACAGGGCTTCACACTGAAGCTTTCTTT	CASSFTGLHTEAFF
TRBJ1-4	TRBV13	few	TRBD1	TGTGCCAGCAGCTTAGGAGGGACAGGGATATCGGAAAAACTGTTTTTT	CASSLGGTGISEKLFF
TRBJ1-1	TRBV18	.	.	TGTGCCAGCTGGGACGCCCCAGGAGGTTTCTTT	CASWDAPGGFF
TRBJ2-5	TRBV5-1	.	TRBD2	TGCGCCAGCAGGGGGGGGGACCAAGAGACCCAGTACTTC	CASRGGDQETQYF
TRBJ2-5	TRBV5-1	.	TRBD2	TGCGCCAGCAGCTTTGGCCTAGCGGACTACCAAGAGACCCAGTACTTC	CASSFGLADYQETQYF
TRBJ2-7	TRBV7-2	.	TRBD2	TGTGCCAGCAGCTTTGCGGGAGGGTCCTACGAGCAGTACTTC	CASSFAGGSYEQYF
TRBJ2-1	TRBV29-1	many	TRBD1	TGCAGCGTTGAGGGGACAGGGACGACTGAGCAGTTCTTC	CSVEGTGTTEQFF
TRBJ2-5	TRBV20-1	.	.	TGCAGTGCTAGCGGGCCAGAGACCCAGTACTTC	CSASGPETQYF
TRBJ2-1	TRBV2	few	TRBD1	TGTGCCAGCAGTGAATTCGGGGACAGGAGCTCCTACAATGAGCAGTTCTTC	CASSEFGDRSSYNEQFF
TRBJ1-1	TRBV29-1	.	TRBD1	TGCAGCGTCGCGGGACAGACGAACACTGAAGCTTTCTTT	CSVAGQTNTEAFF
TRBJ2-1	TRBV12-3/TRBV12-4	.	.	TGTGCCAGCACTAGCCCTAGCTATTCGGGTAATGAGCAGTTCTTC	CASTSPSYSGNEQFF
TRBJ1-1	TRBV4-3	.	.	TGCGCCAGCAGCCAATTCAGGGTAAACACTGAAGCTTTCTTT	CASSQFRVNTEAFF
TRBJ2-5	TRBV27	few	.	TGTGCCAGCAGCTATGGGCTGGAGACCCAGTACTTC	CASSYGLETQYF
TRBJ1-1	TRBV12-5	few	.	TGTGCTAGTGGTTTGGAACAGACGAACACTGAAGCTTTCTTT	CASGLEQTNTEAFF
TRBJ2-1	TRBV6-5	.	TRBD2	TGTGCCAGCAGTTTCTATAGCGGGAGGTACAATGAGCAGTTCTTC	CASSFYSGRYNEQFF
TRBJ2-1	TRBV28	few	TRBD1	TGTGCCAGCAGTTCCCACCGAAGACAGGGAAAGCAGTTCTTC	CASSSHRRQGKQFF
TRBJ2-1	TRBV4-3	.	TRBD2	TGCGCCAGCAGCCAAGATTCAGGCGGGAGGGTCGGAGAGCAGTTCTTC	CASSQDSGGRVGEQFF